The sequence of this T cell receptor (beta chain) was determined in a study of blood T cells in healthy people across ages. Findings of the study overall: Long-lived and aged donors differed, with more naive CD4+ cells and higher diversity in the long-lived.

Through a sample-barcoded 5' primer and a J-beta primer mix, a second PCR was run for roughly 6 to 12 cycles. Each CDR3 protein is one row after TCRdb ran MiXCR on the 5' RACE reads. The profile shows 850,000 to 1,000,000 distinct CDR3 sequences, 51% of them singletons. CDR1 is SGHVS and CDR2 is FNYEAQ in the germline V gene. This CDR3 contains 17 residues. Trimming shortened V by 0 bases and J by 0 bases, and 12 bases separated the two germline ends. Comment on this clonotype: Antigen unknown.

Sequencing was performed on blood. This TCR derives from a woman aged 60-70 years in good health. This chain links TRBV7-6 with TRBJ1-3; D gene uncertain. This CDR3 is CASSLAPGARSGNTIYF. For the CDR3, the DNA is TGTGCCAGCAGCTTAGCCCCCGGCGCCCGCTCTGGAAACACCATATATTTT.